The entry that follows covers one T cell receptor (beta chain) sequence. The data derive from a study of blood T cell repertoires in COVID-19. Study details: COVID-19 samples collected from the United States, Italy and Spain covered acute and convalescent phases. PBMCs, B-cell-depleted T cells, or T cells provided the cDNA or gDNA that made up the material.

The CDR3 spans 18 residues. CDR1 and CDR2 from the germline V gene are MNHEY and SVGEGT. The J segment lost 3 bases and the V segment lost 2 bases, leaving 8 bases of the junction unmatched. As handled by the study authors: Amplification of reference gene primers was used by the study to estimate nucleated cell counts. Clones were sequenced by immunoSEQ multiplex PCR, and TCRdb holds only the in-frame ones, with some missing. D and trimming were read from the DNA, whereas the V and J calls and clone size are those reported in that table. The table records around 130,000 clones, about 89% of them present only once.

Material for sequencing was peripheral blood. The J gene is TRBJ2-2, the V gene TRBV6-2 or TRBV6-3; TRBD2 matches 11 bases. The origin of this receptor is a man aged 45-65 years with active or convalescent COVID-19. For the CDR3, the DNA is TGTGCCAGCAGTTACGGTCTAGCGGGGGGCTTCTACACCGGGGAGCTGTTTTTT. This encodes CASSYGLAGGFYTGELFF.